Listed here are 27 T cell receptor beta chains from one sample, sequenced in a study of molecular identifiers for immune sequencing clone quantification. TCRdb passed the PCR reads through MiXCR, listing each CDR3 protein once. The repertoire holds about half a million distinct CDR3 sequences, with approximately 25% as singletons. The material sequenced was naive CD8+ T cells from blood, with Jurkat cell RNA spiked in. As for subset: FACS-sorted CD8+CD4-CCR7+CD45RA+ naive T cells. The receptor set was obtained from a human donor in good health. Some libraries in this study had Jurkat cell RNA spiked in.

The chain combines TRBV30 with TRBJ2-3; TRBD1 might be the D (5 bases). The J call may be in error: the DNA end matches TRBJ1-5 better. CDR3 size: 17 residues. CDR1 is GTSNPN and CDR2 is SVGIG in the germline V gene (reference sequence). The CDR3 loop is CAWSAPARSPATGTQHF. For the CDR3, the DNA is TGTGCCTGGAGTGCCCCCGCAAGGAGCCCCGCCACAGGTACGCAGCATTTT.

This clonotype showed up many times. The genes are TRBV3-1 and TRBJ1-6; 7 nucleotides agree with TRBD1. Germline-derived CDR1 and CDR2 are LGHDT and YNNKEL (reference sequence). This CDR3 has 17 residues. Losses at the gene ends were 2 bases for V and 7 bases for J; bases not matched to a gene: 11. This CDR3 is CASSQSRQGSVNSPLHF. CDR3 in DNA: TGTGCCAGCAGCCAATCTCGACAGGGTTCGGTGAATTCACCCCTCCACTTT.

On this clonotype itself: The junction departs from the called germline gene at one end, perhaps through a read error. CDR3 loop: CSSSLLTGWNSPLHF. The CDR3 DNA reads TGTTCCAGCAGTCTCCTAACAGGGTGGAATTCACCCCTCCACTTT. The chain employs TRBV6-2 or TRBV6-3 and TRBJ1-6, with D perhaps matching TRBD1 (6 bases). Germline CDR1 and CDR2: MNHEY and SVGEGT. The CDR3 runs 15 residues.

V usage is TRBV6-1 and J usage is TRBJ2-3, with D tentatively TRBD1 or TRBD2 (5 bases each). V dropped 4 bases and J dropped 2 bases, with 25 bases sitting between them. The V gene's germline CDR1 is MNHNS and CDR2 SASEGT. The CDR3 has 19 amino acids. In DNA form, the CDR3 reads TGTGCCAGCAGTGGGGGACCAGCGGACCCCTGGGCCTTCACAGATACGCAGTATTTT. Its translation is CASSGGPADPWAFTDTQYF.

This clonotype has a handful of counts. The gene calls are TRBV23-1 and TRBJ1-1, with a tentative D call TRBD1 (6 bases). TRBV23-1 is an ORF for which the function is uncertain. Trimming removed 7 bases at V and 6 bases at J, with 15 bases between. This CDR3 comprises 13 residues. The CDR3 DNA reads TGCGCCAGCATAACAGGGTGGGGGGCTGAAGCTTTCTTT. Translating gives CASITGWGAEAFF.

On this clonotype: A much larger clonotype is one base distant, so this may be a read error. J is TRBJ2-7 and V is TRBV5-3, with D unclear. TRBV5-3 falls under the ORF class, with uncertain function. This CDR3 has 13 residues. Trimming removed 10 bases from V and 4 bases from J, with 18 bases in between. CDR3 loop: CAGSQKSSYEQYF. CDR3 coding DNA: TGTGCCGGCAGCCAAAAATCCTCTTACGAGCAGTACTTC.

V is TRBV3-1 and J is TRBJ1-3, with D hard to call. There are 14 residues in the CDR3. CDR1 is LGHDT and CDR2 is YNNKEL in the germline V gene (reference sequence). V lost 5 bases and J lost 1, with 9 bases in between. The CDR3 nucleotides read TGTGCCAGCAGCAAGACGGAGTCTGGAAACACCATATATTTT. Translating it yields CASSKTESGNTIYF.

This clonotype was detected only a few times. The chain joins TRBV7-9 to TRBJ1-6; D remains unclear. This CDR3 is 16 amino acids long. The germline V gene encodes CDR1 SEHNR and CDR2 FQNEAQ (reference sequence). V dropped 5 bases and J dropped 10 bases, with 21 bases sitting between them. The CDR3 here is CASSQTSLPGSSPLHF. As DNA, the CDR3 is TGTGCCAGCAGCCAAACCTCCTTACCTGGATCCTCACCCCTCCACTTT.

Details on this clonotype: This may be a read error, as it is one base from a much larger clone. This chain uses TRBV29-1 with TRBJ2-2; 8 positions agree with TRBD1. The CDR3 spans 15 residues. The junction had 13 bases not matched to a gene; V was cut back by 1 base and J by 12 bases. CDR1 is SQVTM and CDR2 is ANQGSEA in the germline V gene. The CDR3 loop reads CSVEGRDRWRAKLFF. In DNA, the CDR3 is TGCAGCGTTGAAGGCCGGGACAGGTGGAGGGCCAAGCTGTTTTTT.

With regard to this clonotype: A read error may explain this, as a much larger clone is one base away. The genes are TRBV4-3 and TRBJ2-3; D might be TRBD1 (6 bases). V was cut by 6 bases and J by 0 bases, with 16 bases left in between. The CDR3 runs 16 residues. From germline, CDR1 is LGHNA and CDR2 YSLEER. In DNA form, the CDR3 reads TGCGCCAGCAGTTGGCTGTTGGACAGTAGCACAGATACGCAGTATTTT. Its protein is CASSWLLDSSTDTQYF.

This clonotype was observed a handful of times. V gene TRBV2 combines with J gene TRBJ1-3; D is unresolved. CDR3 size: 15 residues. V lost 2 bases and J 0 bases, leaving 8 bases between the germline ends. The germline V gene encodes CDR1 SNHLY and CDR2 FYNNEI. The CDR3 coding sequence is TGTGCCAGCAGTGAATGGAACTACTCTGGAAACACCATATATTTT. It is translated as CASSEWNYSGNTIYF. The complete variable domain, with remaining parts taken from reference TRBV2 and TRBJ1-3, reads EPEVTQTPSHQVTQMGQEVILRCVPISNHLYFYWYRQILGQKVEFLVSFYNNEISEKSEIFDDQFSVERPDGSNFTLKIRSTKLEDSAMYFCASSEWNYSGNTIYFGEGSWLTVV.

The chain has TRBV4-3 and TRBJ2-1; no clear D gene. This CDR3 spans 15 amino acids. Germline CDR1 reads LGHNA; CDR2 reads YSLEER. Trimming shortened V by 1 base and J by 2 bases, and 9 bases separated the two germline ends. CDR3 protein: CASSQAFMTYNEQFF. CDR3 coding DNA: TGCGCCAGCAGCCAAGCCTTTATGACCTACAATGAGCAGTTCTTC.

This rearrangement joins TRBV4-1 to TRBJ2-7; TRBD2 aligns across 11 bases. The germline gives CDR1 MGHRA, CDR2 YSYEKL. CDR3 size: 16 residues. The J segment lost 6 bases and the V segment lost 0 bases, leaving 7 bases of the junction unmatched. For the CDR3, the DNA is TGCGCCAGCAGCCAAGATTGGACTAGCGGGCCCGGCGAGCAGTACTTC. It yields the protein CASSQDWTSGPGEQYF.

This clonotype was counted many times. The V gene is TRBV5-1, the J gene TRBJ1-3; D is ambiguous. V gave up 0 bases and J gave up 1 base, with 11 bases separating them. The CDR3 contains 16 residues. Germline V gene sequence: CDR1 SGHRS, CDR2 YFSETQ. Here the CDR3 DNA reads TGCGCCAGCAGCTTGGAATTAGCAGATTCTGGAAACACCATATATTTT. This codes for CASSLELADSGNTIYF. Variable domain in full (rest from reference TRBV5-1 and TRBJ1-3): KAGVTQTPRYLIKTRGQQVTLSCSPISGHRSVSWYQQTPGQGLQFLFEYFSETQRNKGNFPGRFSGRQFSNSRSEMNVSTLELGDSALYLCASSLELADSGNTIYFGEGSWLTVV.

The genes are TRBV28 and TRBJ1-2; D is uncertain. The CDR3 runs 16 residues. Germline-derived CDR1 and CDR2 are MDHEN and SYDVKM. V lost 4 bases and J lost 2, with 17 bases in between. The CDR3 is CASSSLRGNGNYGYTF. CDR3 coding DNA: TGTGCCAGCAGTTCCCTCCGAGGCAACGGAAACTATGGCTACACCTTC.

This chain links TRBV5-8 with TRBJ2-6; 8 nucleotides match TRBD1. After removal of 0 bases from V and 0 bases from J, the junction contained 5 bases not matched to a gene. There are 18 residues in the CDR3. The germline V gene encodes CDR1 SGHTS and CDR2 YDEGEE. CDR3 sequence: CASSLADRVHSGANVLTF. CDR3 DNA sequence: TGTGCCAGCAGCTTGGCGGACAGGGTCCACTCTGGGGCCAACGTCCTGACTTTC.

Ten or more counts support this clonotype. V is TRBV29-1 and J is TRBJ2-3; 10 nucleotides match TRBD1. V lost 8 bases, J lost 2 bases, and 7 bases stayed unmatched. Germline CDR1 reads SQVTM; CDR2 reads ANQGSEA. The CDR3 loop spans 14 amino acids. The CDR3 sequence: CSPRGQGYTDTQYF. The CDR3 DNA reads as TGCAGCCCGAGGGGACAGGGGTACACAGATACGCAGTATTTT.

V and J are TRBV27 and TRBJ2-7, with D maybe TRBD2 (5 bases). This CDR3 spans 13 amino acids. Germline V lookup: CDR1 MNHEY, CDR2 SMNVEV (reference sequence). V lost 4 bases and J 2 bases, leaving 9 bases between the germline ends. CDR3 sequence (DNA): TGTGCCAGCAGTTGGTCGGGGACCTACGAGCAGTACTTC. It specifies CASSWSGTYEQYF.

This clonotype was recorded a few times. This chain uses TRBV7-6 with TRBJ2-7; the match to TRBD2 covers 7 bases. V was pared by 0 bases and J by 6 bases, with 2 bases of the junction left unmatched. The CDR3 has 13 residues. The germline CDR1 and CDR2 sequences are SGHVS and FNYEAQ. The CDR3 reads CASSLARGSEQYF. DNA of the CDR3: TGTGCCAGCAGCTTAGCGCGGGGGAGCGAGCAGTACTTC.

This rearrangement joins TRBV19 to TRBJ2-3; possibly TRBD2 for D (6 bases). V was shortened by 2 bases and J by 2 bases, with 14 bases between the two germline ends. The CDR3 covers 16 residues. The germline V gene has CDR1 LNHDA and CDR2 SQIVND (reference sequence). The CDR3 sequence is CASSIRGRTTTDTQYF. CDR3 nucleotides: TGTGCCAGTAGTATACGGGGACGGACTACCACAGATACGCAGTATTTT.

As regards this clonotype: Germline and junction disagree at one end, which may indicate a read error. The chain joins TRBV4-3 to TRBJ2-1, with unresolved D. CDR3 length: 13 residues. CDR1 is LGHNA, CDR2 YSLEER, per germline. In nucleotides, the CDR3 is TGCGCCAGCAGCCAAAACAAGGGCTATGAGCAGCTCTTC. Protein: CASSQNKGYEQLF.

The CDR3 DNA sequence: TGTGCCAGCACCGTGGGACAGGGCTCCTCCTACGAGCAGTACTTC. Protein product: CASTVGQGSSYEQYF. V is TRBV28 and J is TRBJ2-7, with 9 nucleotides matching TRBD1. The CDR3 length is 15 residues. V lost 7 bases, J lost 0 bases, and 7 bases stayed unmatched. CDR1 and CDR2 (germline): MDHEN, SYDVKM. The entire variable domain, with the rest obtained from reference TRBV28 and TRBJ2-7, is as follows: DVKVTQSSRYLVKRTGEKVFLECVQDMDHENMFWYRQDPGLGLRLIYFSYDVKMKEKGDIPEGYSVSREKKERFSLILESASTNQTSMYLCASTVGQGSSYEQYFGPGTRLTVT.

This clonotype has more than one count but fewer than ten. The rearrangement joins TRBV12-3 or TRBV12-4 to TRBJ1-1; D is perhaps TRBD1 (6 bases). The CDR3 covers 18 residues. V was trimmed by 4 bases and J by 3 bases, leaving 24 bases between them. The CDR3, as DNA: TGTGCCAGCAGTTCGGTCAGGGGTGGGCCGGTAACACACACTGAAGCTTTCTTT. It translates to CASSSVRGGPVTHTEAFF.

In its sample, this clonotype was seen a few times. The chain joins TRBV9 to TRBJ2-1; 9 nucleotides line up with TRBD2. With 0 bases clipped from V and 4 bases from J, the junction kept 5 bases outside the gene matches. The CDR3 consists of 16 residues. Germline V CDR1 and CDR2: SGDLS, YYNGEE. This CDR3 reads CASSVELAGAYNEQFF. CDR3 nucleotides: TGTGCCAGCAGCGTAGAATTAGCGGGGGCATACAATGAGCAGTTCTTC.

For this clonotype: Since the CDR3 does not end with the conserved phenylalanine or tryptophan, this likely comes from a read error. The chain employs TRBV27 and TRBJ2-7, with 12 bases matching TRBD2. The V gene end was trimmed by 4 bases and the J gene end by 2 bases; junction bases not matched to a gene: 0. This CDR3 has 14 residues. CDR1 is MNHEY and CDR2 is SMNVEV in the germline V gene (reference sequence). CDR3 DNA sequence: TGTGCCAGCAGTTGGACTAGCGGGGCCTACGAGCAGTACTCC. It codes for CASSWTSGAYEQYS.

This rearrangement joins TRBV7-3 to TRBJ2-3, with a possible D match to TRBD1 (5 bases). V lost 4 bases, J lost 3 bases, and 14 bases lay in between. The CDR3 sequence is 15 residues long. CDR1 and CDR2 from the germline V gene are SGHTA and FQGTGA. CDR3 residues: CASSSGLSDTDTQYF. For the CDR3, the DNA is TGTGCCAGCAGCTCAGGGCTAAGTGATACAGATACGCAGTATTTT.

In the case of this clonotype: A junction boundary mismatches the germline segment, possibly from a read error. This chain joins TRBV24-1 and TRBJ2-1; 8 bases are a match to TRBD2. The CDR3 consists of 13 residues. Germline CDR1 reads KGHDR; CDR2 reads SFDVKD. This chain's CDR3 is CATRPGGGNEEFF. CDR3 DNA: TGTGCCACCAGGCCGGGGGGGGGCAATGAGGAGTTCTTC.